This TCR beta chain was found in a study of cytomegalovirus exposure and HLA in healthy donors (dated by TCRdb to about 2017). Looking at the study overall: An earlier analysis of some 620 of the donors reported over 250 Gb of sequence data and some 110 million unique TCR beta sequences obtained from about 179 million T cells. HLA typing covered class I and class II loci at four-digit resolution. All discovery cohort repertoires had been generated using a single sequencing platform. To predict cytomegalovirus infection status, the study brought together high-throughput TCR immunosequencing, statistical association of individual TCRs with disease status, and machine learning. Roughly 300 gigabases of sequencing data and tens of millions of unique TCR sequences were included in an early release covering around 600 HLA-typed donors. In an earlier analysis of a few hundred of the donors, high-throughput TCR beta sequencing was used to judge whether each TCR beta V gene segment behaved as functional or pseudogenic. Rather than drawing on any new phenotypic data, the later analysis identified candidate immune exposures from TCR beta sequences and the way those sequences occurred across donors. Typing coverage differed by locus: A, B, C, DRB1 and DQB1 were typed in roughly 620-630 donors, DQA1 in about 500, DPA1 in nearly 610, and DPB1 in around 490. Among the roughly 390 genotyped donors, approximately 76% belonged to the genetic ancestry cluster associated with self-reported Caucasian donors. The aim of the study was to test whether cataloging public T cell receptors could identify signatures of past pathogen exposure. Donor age, sex, ethnicity and CMV serostatus were collected together with the repertoire data. The study profiled the T cell repertoires of under 700 subjects by immunosequencing and related them to cytomegalovirus serostatus. A separate validation cohort of roughly 120 different subjects was used in addition to the approximately 670-subject first cohort. Four to six DR-DQ haplotypes were handled as single units for association and clustering, since linkage in the cohort was strong. A later genetic analysis used genome-wide SNP genotypes for about 55% of the 666 donors, treating that subset as a discovery cohort. In a later analysis, previously published TCR beta repertoires from 600 to 850 donors were re-analyzed and high-resolution HLA genotyping was added so that TCR occurrence patterns could be studied. Across approximately 400 genotyped donors of the cohort, an average of approximately 200,000 unique TCR beta nucleotide sequences per donor were sequenced, and around 19% of those sequences were non-productive. Paper-wide results and their limitations: According to a later analysis, TCR association rates differed among HLA loci, with DRB1 alleles showing the most associated TCRs and HLA-C alleles showing the fewest. A total of around 150 TCR beta chains were listed by the study as associated with cytomegalovirus. In an earlier analysis of 587 of the donors, most TCR beta V segments appeared in productive rearrangements about 90% or about 30% of the time, broadly matching IMGT annotations. Because counts were too low, about 17 rarely observed V segments, including chromosome 9 orphons, were excluded from the earlier analysis of about 500 of the donors. In vitro tests confirmed that a few of the cytomegalovirus-associated TCR beta chains recognize cytomegalovirus antigens. At a false discovery rate of 0.05, a later analysis linked around 17,000 TCR beta sequences to specific HLA alleles. A later analysis found that most CMV-associated TCR beta chains appeared HLA-restricted, with HLA associations seemingly driven largely by CMV exposure. Presence/absence analyses assumed roughly uniform sequencing depth across donors, an assumption that may not hold. A later analysis found that HLA-associated TCR beta chains were more clonally expanded and had lower generation probabilities than equally common non-associated chains. According to a later analysis, parvovirus B19, influenza, CMV and Epstein-Barr virus appeared linked to several top co-occurrence clusters. When HLA alleles, especially DR and DQ, strongly co-occurred, attributing TCR associations to individual alleles was difficult. According to the authors, the approach could potentially be generalized to other disease states and immunological phenotypes. A later genetic analysis reported fewer N-insertions in productive TCRs among donors in an Asian-associated ancestry cluster than the approximately 670-donor mean. A cluster of highly shared sequence variants was judged likely to be a technical artifact of the sequencing pipeline. V-gene and J-gene trimming of TCR beta chains was associated with a missense DCLRE1C variant in a later genetic analysis, and the association was replicated in an independent cohort. CMV serostatus was the only immune exposure information available for the cohort. Correlated functional status among segregating V segments might be attributable to linkage disequilibrium, but an unknown experimental factor could not be ruled out. Across donors, most TCR sequences were observed very rarely, whereas some public TCRs were present in many individuals. Because HLA typing was missing for some donors at each locus, association tests included only the typed subset. The classifier was reported to diagnose cytomegalovirus status with high specificity and sensitivity in both the original cohort and the validation cohort. A further reported finding was that TCR beta sequences accurately predicted the HLA-A and HLA-B alleles for most subjects in the first cohort. In this cohort, only TCR beta chains were sequenced, and detectable features were limited by the absence of alpha or paired-chain data.

The cohort was made up of around 720 healthy bone marrow donors. At the time of sampling, every cohort member was nominally healthy, though immune exposures that went unrecorded were likely present. The donor was CMV seronegative and was included in the group of over 300 seronegative cohort members. Every donor gave a peripheral blood sample, and the peripheral blood mononuclear cells from that sample were used for TCR beta sequencing. Genomic DNA extraction from the blood cell samples was performed with the Qiagen DNeasy Blood Extraction Kit. As concerns this clone: Its antigen is unknown. Base qualities are not at hand, and no much larger clone is one base apart.

The library was obtained by the immunoSEQ multiplex PCR assay. A mixture of 60 forward primers for TCR Vbeta segments and 13 reverse primers for TCR Jbeta segments was used in the multiplex PCR. The CDR3 region of rearranged TCR beta genes was amplified from genomic DNA with a multiplex PCR assay. Amplified TCR beta libraries were sequenced as 87-base-pair reads on the Illumina HiSeq System. Processing in the source paper ran as follows. Across the roughly 640 repertoires, a later analysis counted roughly 77 million unique TCR beta chains, 9.5 million to 12 million of which were shared by at least two donors. A nearest-neighbor algorithm error-corrected the raw reads and collapsed the reads into unique sequences, merging closely related sequences to remove PCR and sequencing errors. Alignment of CDR3 sequences to IMGT reference sequences was used to assign V, D and J gene segments. Each retained sequence needed at least a six-nucleotide match to both a V gene segment and a J gene segment. Rearrangements were called productive when the CDR3 lacked stop codons and stayed in frame with V and J; all others were non-productive. Following IMGT convention, CDR3 was defined as the stretch from the second conserved V-encoded cysteine to the conserved J-encoded phenylalanine. The earlier analysis of approximately 500 of the donors excluded sequences that lacked an unambiguous match to a single V gene segment. In an earlier analysis of around 600 of the donors, V segments were called functional above 56.7% productive rearrangements and were called segregating when the between-donor standard deviation exceeded 5%. A statistical classification framework was built to diagnose cytomegalovirus status from the catalog of TCR beta chain sequences. In a later analysis, V and J genes were assigned by comparing TCR nucleotide sequences against IMGT/GENE-DB human TR gene sequences. The TCRdist pipeline was used in a later analysis to assign CDR3 sequences and most-parsimonious VDJ recombination scenarios. In a later analysis, every TCR beta chain was defined by the combination of its CDR3 amino acid sequence and its V-gene family, and reads without a unique V-gene family were dropped. In a later analysis, approximately 640 highly shared, low-generation-probability nucleotide sequences were removed to address suspected cross-contamination and a sequencing artifact. A later analysis calculated a clonal expansion index for each public chain from normalized within-repertoire ranks of inferred template counts. In a later analysis, generation probabilities were computed with a VDJ recombination model fitted to out-of-frame rearrangements, and the resulting probabilities were checked against IGoR. A later analysis scored TCR-TCR, TCR-HLA and TCR-CMV co-occurrence with hypergeometric tests, applying a repertoire-size bias correction to TCR pairs. In a later analysis, false discovery rates were estimated by permuting HLA or CMV assignments 20 times. A later analysis grouped co-occurring TCRs with DBSCAN, adding TCRdist sequence similarity when clustering within HLA-allele-positive subsets. Repertoires with fewer than 30,000 or more than 120,000 public chains were left out of co-occurrence clustering, as were five repertoires with anomalous nucleotide sharing. In its TCRdb copy, this immuneACCESS table keeps in-frame sequences only and misses some clones. Where compared with another copy, unresolved V genes explain less than half of these, and the others have no known cause. V and J calls and clone size are copied from that table; D and trimming were computed from the DNA. This sample gives about 150,000 clones in total; 65% to 75% of them show up just once. Of the sample, around 4% is held by the ten largest clones.

This TCR came from a man in his sixties in good health and CMV-seronegative. Sequenced material: PBMCs.

CDR3 region: CASSLSRWASGRASYEQYF. The sequence in DNA is TGTGCCAGCAGCTTATCGAGGTGGGCTAGCGGGAGGGCCTCCTACGAGCAGTACTTC. Rearrangement joined TRBV7-8 to TRBJ2-7; 12 of the junction bases match TRBD2. V is cut back by 2 bases and J by 0 bases, with 11 bases in the junction unmatched. The CDR3 contains 19 residues, cysteine and phenylalanine counted. The read is trimmed to its CDR3 DNA, 57 bases read in frame from base 1. According to the germline V gene, CDR1 reads SGHVS and CDR2 reads FQNEAQ.